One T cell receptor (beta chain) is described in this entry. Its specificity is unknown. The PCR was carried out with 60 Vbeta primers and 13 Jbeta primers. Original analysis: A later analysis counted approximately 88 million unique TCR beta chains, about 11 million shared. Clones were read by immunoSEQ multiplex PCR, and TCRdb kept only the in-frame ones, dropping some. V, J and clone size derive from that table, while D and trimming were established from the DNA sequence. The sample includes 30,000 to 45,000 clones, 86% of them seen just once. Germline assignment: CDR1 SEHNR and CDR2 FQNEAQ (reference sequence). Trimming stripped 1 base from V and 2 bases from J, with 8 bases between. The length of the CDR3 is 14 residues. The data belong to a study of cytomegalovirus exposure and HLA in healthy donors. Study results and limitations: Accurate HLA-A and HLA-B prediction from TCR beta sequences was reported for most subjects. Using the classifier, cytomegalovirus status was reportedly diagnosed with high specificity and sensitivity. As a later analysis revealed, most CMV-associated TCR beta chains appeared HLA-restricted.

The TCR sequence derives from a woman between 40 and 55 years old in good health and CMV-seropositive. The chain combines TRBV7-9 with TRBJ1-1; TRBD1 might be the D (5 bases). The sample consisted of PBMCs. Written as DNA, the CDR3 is TGTGCCAGCAGCTTAGTGACAGCTAACACTGAAGCTTTCTTT. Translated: CASSLVTANTEAFF.